This TCR beta chain stems from a study of T cell responses to AZD1222 COVID-19 vaccine. The CDR3 has 13 residues. Trimming took 4 bases from V and 6 from J, leaving 10 bases between them. In germline, CDR1 is MGHRA, CDR2 YSYEKL. Of note for this clone: What it binds is unknown.

Findings of the study overall: Among vaccine-associated CD4 TCRs, coverage spanned spike, with dominance at 160-218 and 743-854. Baseline serology detected seropositivity in only six AZD1222 recipients. Nearly half of spike-specific TCRs reportedly target unmutated variant regions.

Only in-frame clones appear in the TCRdb table, and some are missing; sequencing was by immunoSEQ multiplex PCR. The table lists 140,000 or so clones, 88% of them singletons. The rearrangement uses TRBV4-1 and TRBJ2-1, with D uncertain. This sequence originates from an adult who received the MenACWY meningococcal vaccine as a control. The sample here was peripheral blood, taken 28 days after the second dose of the MenACWY control vaccine. This CDR3 is CASSRYPGNEQFF. CDR3 bases: TGCGCCAGCAGCCGGTATCCTGGCAATGAGCAGTTCTTC.